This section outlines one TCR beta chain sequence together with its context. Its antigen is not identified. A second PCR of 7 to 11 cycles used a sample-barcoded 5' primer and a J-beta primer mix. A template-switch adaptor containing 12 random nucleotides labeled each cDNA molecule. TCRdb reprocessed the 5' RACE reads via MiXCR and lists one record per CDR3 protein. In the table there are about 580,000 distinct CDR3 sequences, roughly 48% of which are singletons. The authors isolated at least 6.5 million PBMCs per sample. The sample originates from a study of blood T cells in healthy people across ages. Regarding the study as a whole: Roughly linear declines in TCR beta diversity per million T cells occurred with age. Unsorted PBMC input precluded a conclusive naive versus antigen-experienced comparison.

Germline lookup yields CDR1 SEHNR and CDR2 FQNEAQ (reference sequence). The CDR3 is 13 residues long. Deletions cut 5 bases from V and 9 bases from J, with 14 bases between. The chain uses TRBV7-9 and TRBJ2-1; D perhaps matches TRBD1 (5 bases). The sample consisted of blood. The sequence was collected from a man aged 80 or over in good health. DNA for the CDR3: TGTGCCAGCAGCGGTCTCCAGGGTGGTGAGCAGTTCTTC. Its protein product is CASSGLQGGEQFF.